This T cell receptor (beta chain) was profiled in a study of CXCR3-negative and CXCR3-positive naive CD8 T cells. Broader study findings: The TRB CDR3s that CXCR3-positive naive cells carried were more hydrophobic than those of CXCR3-negative naive cells. It was found that naive subsets had comparable surface CD5, and TCR strength was inferred from TRB CDR3 properties.

CD45RO-CCR7+CD27+CD95- defined naive CD8+ T cells. The method, 5' RACE with UMI labels, was used to prepare the TRB cDNA libraries. TCRdb processed the 5' RACE reads again and assigns one entry to each CDR3 protein, with no DNA. This repertoire includes 90,000 to 100,000 distinct CDR3 sequences. This clonotype is called medium-sized based on its frequency. What it binds is unknown. The germline gives CDR1 SQVTM, CDR2 ANQGSEA. CDR3 size: 14 residues. Source material: naive CXCR3- CD8+ T cells from blood. Stated subset: CD45RO-CCR7+CD27+CD95- naive CD8+ T cells lacking CXCR3 (TNR3-). This TCR derives from a human donor in good health. Some clones in this sample may be carry-over from other donors' samples. The chain is built from TRBV29-1 and TRBJ2-1; TCRdb reports TRBD1, a call that lacks DNA to check it against. CDR3 sequence reads: CSVVPGQGRDEQFF.